The clone carrying this T cell receptor beta chain was picked up a small number of times. Its antigen is undetermined. The sample originates from a study of T cell repertoires in cytomegalovirus infection. Study-level background: Public signatures in TCR beta pointed to CMV infection and matching HLA type. Study-level findings and limits: In two of eight donors, the top clonotype was HLA-C-restricted CMV-specific. Cumulated frequencies of public TCR beta families served to identify carriers of CMV plus the relevant HLA.

The CDR3 sequence is 15 residues long. Germline loops: CDR1 DFQATT, CDR2 SNEGSKA (reference sequence). The germline V and J ends were trimmed by 0 bases and 1 base, with 10 bases remaining between them. TCRdb recomputed calls from the reads with MiXCR, one row per CDR3 protein. This table has roughly 320,000 distinct CDR3 sequences, roughly a tenth appearing once. The specimen was PBMCs. The sequence was obtained from a human donor in good health (CMV status not recorded). Some clones in this sample may be carry-over from other donors' samples. This sequence joins TRBV20-1 and TRBJ2-4; D is possibly TRBD2 (6 bases). The CDR3 protein is CSARDWRDAKNIQYF. The CDR3 nucleotides are TGCAGTGCTAGAGATTGGAGGGATGCCAAAAACATTCAGTACTTC.